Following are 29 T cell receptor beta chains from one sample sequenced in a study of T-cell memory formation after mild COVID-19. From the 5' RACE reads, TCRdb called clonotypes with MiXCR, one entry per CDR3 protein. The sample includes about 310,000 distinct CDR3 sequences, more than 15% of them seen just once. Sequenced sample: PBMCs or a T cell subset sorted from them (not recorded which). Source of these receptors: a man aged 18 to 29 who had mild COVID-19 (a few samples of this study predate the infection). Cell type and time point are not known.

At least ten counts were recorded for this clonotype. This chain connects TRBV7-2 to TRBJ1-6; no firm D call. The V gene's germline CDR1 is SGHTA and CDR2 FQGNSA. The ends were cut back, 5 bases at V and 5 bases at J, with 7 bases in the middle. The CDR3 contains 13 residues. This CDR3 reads CASSPLHNSPLHF. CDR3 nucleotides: TGTGCCAGCAGCCCTCTACATAATTCACCCCTCCACTTT.

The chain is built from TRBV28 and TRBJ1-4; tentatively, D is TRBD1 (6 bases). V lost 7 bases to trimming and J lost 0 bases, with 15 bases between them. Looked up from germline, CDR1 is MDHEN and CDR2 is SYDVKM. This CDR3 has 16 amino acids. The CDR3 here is CASTTQGSATNEKLFF. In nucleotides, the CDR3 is TGTGCCAGCACAACACAGGGATCGGCAACTAATGAAAAACTGTTTTTT.

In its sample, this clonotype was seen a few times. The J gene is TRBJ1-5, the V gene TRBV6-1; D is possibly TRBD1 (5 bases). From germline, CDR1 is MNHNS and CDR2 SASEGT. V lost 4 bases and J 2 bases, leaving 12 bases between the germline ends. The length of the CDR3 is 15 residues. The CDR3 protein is CASSARGRGNQPQHF. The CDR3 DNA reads TGTGCCAGCAGTGCAAGGGGCAGGGGCAATCAGCCCCAGCATTTT.

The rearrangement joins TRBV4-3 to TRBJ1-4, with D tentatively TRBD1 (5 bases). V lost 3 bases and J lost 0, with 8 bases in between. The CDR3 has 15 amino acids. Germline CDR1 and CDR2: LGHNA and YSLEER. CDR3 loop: CASSHDSSTNEKLFF. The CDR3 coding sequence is TGCGCCAGCAGCCACGACAGCTCAACTAATGAAAAACTGTTTTTT.

The CDR3 coding sequence is TGTGCCAGCAGCGCCTACAGGGGAACGAACACTGAAGCTTTCTTT. This translates into CASSAYRGTNTEAFF. The V call is TRBV5-5, the J call TRBJ1-1, with 7 positions matching TRBD1. CDR3 length: 15 amino acids. Unmatched junction bases numbered 7, after V lost 4 bases and J lost 1 base. The V gene's germline CDR1 is SGHKS and CDR2 YYEKEE (reference sequence).

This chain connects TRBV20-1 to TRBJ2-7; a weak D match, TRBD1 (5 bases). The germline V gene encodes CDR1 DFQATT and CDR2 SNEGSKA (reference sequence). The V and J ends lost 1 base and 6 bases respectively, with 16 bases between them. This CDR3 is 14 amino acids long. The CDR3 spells CSARGRTLSGEQYV. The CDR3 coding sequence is TGCAGTGCTAGAGGACGGACACTTTCGGGCGAGCAGTACGTC.

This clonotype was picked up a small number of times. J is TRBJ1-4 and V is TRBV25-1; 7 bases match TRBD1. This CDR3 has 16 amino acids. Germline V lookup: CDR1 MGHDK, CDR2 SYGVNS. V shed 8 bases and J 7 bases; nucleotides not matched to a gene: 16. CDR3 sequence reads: CASRPNRGHGGEKLFF. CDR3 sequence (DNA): TGTGCCAGCCGCCCCAACAGGGGCCACGGGGGTGAAAAACTGTTTTTT. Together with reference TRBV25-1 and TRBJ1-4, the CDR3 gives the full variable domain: EADIYQTPRYLVIGTGKKITLECSQTMGHDKMYWYQQDPGMELHLIHYSYGVNSTEKGDLSSESTVSRIRTEHFPLTLESARPSHTSQYLCASRPNRGHGGEKLFFGSGTQLSVL.

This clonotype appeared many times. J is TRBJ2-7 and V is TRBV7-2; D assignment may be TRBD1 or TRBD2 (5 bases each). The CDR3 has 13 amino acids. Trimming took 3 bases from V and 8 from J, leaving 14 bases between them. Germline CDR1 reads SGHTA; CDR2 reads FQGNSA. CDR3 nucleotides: TGTGCCAGCAGCTTTAATGGGGCCGGGAAGCAGTACGTC. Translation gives CASSFNGAGKQYV.

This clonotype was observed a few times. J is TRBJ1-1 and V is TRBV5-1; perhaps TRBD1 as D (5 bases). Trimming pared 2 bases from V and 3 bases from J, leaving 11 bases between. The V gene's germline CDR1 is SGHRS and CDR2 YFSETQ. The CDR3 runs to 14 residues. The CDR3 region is CASSFGGVYTEAFF. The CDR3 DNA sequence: TGCGCCAGCAGCTTTGGGGGGGTTTACACTGAAGCTTTCTTT.

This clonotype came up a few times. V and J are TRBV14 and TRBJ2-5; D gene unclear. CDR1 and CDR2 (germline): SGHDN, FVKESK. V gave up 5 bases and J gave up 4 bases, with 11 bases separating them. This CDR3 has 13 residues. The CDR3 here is CASSYSFLETQYF. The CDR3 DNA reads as TGTGCCAGCAGCTACTCGTTTTTAGAGACCCAGTACTTC.

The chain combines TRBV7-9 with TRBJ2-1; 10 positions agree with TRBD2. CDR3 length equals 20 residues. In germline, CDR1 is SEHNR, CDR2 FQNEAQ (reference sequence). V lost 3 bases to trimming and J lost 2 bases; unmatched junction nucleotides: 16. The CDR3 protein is CASSFPTGLAWGKTYNEQFF. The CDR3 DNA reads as TGTGCCAGCAGCTTTCCGACGGGACTAGCGTGGGGTAAAACCTACAATGAGCAGTTCTTC.

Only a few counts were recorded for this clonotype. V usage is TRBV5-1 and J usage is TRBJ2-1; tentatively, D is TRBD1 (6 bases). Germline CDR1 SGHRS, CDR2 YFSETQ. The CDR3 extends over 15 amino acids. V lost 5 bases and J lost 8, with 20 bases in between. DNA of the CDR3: TGCGCCAGCAGTATGAACTACAGGGTCGGGGATGAGCAGTTCTTC. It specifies CASSMNYRVGDEQFF.

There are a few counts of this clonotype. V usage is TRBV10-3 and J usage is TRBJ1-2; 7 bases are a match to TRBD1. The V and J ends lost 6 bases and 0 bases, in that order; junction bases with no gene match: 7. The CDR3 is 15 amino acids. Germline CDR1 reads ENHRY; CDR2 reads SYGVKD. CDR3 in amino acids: CAIRGTDRANYGYTF. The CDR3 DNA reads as TGTGCCATCAGGGGGACAGATAGGGCTAACTATGGCTACACCTTC.

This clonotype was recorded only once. The CDR3, as DNA: TGTGCCAGCAGACAATCGGCCGGGACAGGCGGTGATACGCAGTATTTT. Encoded protein: CASRQSAGTGGDTQYF. This chain links TRBV6-5 with TRBJ2-3, with 8 bases matching TRBD1. Germline values: CDR1 MNHEY, CDR2 SVGAGI. The junction had 14 bases not matched to a gene; V was cut back by 6 bases and J by 6 bases. The CDR3 has 16 amino acids.

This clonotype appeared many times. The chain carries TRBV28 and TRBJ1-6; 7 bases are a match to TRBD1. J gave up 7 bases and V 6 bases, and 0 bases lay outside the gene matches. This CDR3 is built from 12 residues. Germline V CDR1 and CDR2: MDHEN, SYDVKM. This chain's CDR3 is CASRQGNSPLHF. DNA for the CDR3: TGTGCCAGCAGACAGGGGAATTCACCCCTCCACTTT.

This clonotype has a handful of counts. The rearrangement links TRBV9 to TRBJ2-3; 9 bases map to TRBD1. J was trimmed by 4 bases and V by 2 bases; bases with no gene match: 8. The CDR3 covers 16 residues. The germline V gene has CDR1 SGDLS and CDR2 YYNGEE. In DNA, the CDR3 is TGTGCCAGCAGCGTTCGACAGGGGGATAATGCAGATACGCAGTATTTT. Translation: CASSVRQGDNADTQYF.

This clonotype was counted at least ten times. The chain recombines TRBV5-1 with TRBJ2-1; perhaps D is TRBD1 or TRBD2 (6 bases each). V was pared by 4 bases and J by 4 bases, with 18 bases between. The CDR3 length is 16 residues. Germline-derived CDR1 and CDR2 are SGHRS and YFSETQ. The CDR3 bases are TGCGCCAGCAGCCCGAGGGGGGACTCAGGGTACAATGAGCAGTTCTTC. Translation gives CASSPRGDSGYNEQFF.

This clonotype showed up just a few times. The CDR3 reads CASSAREGQPQHF. The CDR3 bases are TGTGCCAGCAGTGCAAGGGAAGGACAGCCCCAGCATTTT. This chain joins TRBV6-1 and TRBJ1-5; D is unclear. V gave up 4 bases and J gave up 7 bases, with 11 bases separating them. Germline assignment: CDR1 MNHNS and CDR2 SASEGT. CDR3 length equals 13 residues.

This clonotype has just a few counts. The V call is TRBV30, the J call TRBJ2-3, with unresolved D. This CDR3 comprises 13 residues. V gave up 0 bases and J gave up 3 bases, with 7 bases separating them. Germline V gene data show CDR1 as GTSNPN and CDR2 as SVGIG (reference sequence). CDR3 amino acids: CAWSVALTDTQYF. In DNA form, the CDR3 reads TGTGCCTGGAGTGTAGCTCTTACAGATACGCAGTATTTT.

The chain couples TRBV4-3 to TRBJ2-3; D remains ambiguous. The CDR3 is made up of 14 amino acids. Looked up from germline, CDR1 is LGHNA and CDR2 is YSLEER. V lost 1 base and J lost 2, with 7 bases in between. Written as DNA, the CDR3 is TGCGCCAGCAGCCAAGCGTCTGTCACAGATACGCAGTATTTT. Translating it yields CASSQASVTDTQYF.

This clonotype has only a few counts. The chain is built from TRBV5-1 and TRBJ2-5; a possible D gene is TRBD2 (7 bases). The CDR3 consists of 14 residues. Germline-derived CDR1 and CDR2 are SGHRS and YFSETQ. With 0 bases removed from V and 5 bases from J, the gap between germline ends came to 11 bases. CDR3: CASSLEGGSETQYF. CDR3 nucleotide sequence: TGCGCCAGCAGCTTGGAGGGGGGGTCGGAGACCCAGTACTTC.

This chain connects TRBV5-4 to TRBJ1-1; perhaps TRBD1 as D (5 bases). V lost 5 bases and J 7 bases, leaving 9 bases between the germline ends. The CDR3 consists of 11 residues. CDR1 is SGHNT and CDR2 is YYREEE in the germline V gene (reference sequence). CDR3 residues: CASRYGGEAFF. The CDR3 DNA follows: TGTGCCAGCAGGTACGGGGGTGAAGCTTTCTTT.

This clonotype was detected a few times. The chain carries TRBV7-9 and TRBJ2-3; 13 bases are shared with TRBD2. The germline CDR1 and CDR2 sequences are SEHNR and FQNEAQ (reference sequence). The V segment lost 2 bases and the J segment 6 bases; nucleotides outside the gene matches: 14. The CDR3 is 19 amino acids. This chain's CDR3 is CASSLLGQTSGGSSDTQYF. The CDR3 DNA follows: TGTGCCAGCAGCTTACTGGGACAGACTAGCGGGGGGTCATCGGATACGCAGTATTTT.

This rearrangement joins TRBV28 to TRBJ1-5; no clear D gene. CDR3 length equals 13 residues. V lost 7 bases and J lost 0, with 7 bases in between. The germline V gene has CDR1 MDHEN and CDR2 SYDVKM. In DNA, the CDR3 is TGTGCCAGCAATGGGTTTAGCAATCAGCCCCAGCATTTT. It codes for CASNGFSNQPQHF.

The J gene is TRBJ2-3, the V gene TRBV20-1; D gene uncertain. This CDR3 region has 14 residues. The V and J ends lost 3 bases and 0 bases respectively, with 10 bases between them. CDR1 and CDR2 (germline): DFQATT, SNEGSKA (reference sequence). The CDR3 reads CSASKSPSTDTQYF. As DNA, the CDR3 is TGCAGTGCTAGTAAGAGCCCTAGCACAGATACGCAGTATTTT.

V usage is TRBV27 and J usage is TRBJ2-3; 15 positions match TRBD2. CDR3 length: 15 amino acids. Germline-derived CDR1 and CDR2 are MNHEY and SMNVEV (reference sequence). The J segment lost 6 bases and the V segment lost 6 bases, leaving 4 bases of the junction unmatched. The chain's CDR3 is CASSGLAGGEDTQYF. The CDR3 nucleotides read TGTGCCAGCAGCGGACTAGCGGGGGGGGAGGATACGCAGTATTTT.

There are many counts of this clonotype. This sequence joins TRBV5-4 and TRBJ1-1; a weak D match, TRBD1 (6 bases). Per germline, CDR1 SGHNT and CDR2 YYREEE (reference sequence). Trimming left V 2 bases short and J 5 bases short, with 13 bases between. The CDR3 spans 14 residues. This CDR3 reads CASSFGGAETEAFF. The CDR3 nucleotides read TGTGCCAGCAGCTTCGGGGGGGCAGAAACTGAAGCTTTCTTT.

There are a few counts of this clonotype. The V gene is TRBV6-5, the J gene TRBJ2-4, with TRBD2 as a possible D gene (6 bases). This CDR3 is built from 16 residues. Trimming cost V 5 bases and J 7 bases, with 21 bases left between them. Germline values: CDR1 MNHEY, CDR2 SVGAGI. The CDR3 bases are TGTGCCAGCAGTCAACTTGTTGGGGGGTTTCGTAACATTCAGTACTTC. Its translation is CASSQLVGGFRNIQYF.

Here the CDR3 DNA reads TGTGCCAGCAGCTCAGGGGATTATCCTCCCAACAATGAGCAGTTCTTC. Its translation: CASSSGDYPPNNEQFF. The chain links TRBV9 to TRBJ2-1; tentatively, D is TRBD1 (6 bases). The germline V gene encodes CDR1 SGDLS and CDR2 YYNGEE. V was shortened by 4 bases and J by 5 bases, with 19 bases between the two germline ends. CDR3 length: 16 amino acids.